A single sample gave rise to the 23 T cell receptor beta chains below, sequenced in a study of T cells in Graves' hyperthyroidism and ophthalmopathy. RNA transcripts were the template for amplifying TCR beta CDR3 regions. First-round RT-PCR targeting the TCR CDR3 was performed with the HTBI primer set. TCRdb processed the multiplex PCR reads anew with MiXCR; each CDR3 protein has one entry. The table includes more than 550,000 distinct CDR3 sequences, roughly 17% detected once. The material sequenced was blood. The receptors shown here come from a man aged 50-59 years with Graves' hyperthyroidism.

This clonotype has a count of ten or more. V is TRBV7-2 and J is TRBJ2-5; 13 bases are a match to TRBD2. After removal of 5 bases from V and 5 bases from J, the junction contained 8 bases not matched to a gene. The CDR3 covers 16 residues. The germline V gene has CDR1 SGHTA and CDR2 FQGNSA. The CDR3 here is CASSRGLAGNTETQYF. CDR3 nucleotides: TGTGCCAGCAGCCGGGGACTAGCGGGAAATACTGAGACCCAGTACTTC.

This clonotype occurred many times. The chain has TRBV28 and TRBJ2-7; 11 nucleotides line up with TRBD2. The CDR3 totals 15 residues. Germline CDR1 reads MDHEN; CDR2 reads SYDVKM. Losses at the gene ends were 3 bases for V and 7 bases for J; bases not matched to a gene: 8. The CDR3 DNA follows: TGTGCCAGCAGTTTGCTACTAGCGGGAGAACGGGAGCAGTACTTC. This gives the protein CASSLLLAGEREQYF.

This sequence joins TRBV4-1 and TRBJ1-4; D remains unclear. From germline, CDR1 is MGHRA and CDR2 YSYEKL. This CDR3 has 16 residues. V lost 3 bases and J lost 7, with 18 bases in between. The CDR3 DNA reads TGCGCCAGCAGCCAGGGTACGGAGGTTGCGGGTGAAAAACTGTTTTTT. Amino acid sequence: CASSQGTEVAGEKLFF.

The CDR3 loop reads CASSYSKPDQYF. CDR3 DNA sequence: TGTGCCAGCAGTTACTCGAAGCCGGATCAGTACTTC. The gene calls are TRBV6-2 or TRBV6-3 and TRBJ2-4; D not certain. The CDR3 has 12 residues. V dropped 0 bases and J dropped 12 bases, with 9 bases sitting between them. Germline CDR1 and CDR2: MNHEY and SVGEGT.

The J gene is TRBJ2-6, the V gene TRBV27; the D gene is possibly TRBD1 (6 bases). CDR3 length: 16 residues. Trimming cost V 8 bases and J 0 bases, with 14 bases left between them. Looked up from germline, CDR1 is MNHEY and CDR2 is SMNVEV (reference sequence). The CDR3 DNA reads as TGTGCCAGCCGAAGACGGACAGCCTCTGGGGCCAACGTCCTGACTTTC. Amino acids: CASRRRTASGANVLTF.

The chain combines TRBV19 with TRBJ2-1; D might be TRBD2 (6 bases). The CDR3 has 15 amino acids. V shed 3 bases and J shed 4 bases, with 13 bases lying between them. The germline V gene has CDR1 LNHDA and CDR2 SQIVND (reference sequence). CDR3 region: CASSMGGGPYNEQFF. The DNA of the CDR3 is TGTGCCAGTAGTATGGGGGGAGGACCTTACAATGAGCAGTTCTTC.

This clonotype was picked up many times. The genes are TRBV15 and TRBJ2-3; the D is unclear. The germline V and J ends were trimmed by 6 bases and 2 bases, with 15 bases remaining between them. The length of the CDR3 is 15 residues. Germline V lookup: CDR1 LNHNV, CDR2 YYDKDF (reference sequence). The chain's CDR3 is CATSSLPEYTDTQYF. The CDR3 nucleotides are TGTGCCACCAGTTCACTTCCCGAATACACAGATACGCAGTATTTT.

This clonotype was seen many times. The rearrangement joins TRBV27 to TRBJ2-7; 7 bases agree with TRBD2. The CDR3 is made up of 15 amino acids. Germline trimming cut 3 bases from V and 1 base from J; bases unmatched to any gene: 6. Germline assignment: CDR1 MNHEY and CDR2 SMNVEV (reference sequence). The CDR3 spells CASSFGGSGSYEQYF. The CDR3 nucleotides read TGTGCCAGCAGTTTTGGCGGGAGCGGTTCCTACGAGCAGTACTTC.

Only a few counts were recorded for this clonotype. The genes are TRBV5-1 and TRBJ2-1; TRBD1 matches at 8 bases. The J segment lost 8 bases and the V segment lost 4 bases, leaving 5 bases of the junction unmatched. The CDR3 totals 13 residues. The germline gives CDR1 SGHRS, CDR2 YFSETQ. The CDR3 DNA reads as TGCGCCAGCAGCCTGCAGGGGGCCTATGAGCAGTTCTTC. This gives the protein CASSLQGAYEQFF.

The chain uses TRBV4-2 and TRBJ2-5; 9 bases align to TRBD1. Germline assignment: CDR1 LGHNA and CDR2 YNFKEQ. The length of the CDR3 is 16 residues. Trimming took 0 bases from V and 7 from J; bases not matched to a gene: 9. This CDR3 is CASSQEGTGGLWTQYF. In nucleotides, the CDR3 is TGTGCCAGCAGCCAAGAAGGAACAGGGGGCTTGTGGACCCAGTACTTC.

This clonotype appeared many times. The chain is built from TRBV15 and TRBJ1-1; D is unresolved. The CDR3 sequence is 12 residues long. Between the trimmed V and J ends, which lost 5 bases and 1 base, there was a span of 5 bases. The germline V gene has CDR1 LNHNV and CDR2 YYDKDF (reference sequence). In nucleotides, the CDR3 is TGTGCCACCAGCTACCCGAACACTGAAGCTTTCTTT. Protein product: CATSYPNTEAFF.

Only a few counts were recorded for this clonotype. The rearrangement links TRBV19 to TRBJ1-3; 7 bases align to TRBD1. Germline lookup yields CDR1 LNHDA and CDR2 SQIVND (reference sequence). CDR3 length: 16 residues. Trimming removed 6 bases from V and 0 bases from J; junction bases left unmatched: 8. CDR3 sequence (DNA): TGTGCCAGTAGCCACCGGGACAGCGTCTCTGGAAACACCATATATTTT. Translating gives CASSHRDSVSGNTIYF.

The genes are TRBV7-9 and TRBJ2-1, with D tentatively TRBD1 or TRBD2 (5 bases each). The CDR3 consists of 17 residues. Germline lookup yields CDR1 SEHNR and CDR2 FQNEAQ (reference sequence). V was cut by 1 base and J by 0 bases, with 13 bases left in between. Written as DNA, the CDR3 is TGTGCCAGCAGCTTAGGAGGGGCCCGGAGCTCCTACAATGAGCAGTTCTTC. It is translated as CASSLGGARSSYNEQFF.

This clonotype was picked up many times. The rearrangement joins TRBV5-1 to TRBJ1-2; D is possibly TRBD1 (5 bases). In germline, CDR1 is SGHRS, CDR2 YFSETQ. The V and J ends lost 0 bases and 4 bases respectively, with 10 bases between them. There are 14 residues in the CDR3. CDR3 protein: CASSLGDRVYGYTF. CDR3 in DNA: TGCGCCAGCAGCTTGGGAGACAGAGTCTATGGCTACACCTTC.

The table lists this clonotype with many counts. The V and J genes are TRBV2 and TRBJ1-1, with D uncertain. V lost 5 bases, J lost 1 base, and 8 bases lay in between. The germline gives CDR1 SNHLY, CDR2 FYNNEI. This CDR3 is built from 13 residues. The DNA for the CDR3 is TGTGCCAGCAGTCAACAGTGGAACACTGAAGCTTTCTTT. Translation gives CASSQQWNTEAFF.

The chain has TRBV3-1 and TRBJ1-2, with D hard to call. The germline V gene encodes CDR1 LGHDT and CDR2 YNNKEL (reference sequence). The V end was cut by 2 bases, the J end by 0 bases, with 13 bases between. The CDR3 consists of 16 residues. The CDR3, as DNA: TGTGCCAGCAGCCAACTAAGGTACAGCCCTAACTATGGCTACACCTTC. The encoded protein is CASSQLRYSPNYGYTF. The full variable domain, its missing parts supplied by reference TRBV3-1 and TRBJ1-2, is DTAVSQTPKYLVTQMGNDKSIKCEQNLGHDTMYWYKQDSKKFLKIMFSYNNKELIINETVPNRFSPKSPDKAHLNLHINSLELGDSAVYFCASSQLRYSPNYGYTFGSGTRLTVV.

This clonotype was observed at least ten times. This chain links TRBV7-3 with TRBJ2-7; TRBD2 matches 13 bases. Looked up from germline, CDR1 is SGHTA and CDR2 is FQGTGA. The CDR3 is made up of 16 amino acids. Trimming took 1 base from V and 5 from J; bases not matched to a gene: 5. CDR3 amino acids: CASSLNGLAGAHEQYF. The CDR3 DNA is TGTGCCAGCAGCTTAAATGGACTAGCGGGAGCCCACGAGCAGTACTTC. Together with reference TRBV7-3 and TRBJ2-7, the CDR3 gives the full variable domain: GAGVSQTPSNKVTEKGKYVELRCDPISGHTALYWYRQSLGQGPEFLIYFQGTGAADDSGLPNDRFFAVRPEGSVSTLKIQRTERGDSAVYLCASSLNGLAGAHEQYFGPGTRLTVT.

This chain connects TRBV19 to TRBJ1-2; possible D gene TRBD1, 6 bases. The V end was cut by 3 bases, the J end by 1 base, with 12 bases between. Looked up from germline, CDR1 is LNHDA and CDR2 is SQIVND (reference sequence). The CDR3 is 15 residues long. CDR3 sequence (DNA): TGTGCCAGTAGTATCTACTTAGGGGGTAACTATGGCTACACCTTC. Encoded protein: CASSIYLGGNYGYTF.

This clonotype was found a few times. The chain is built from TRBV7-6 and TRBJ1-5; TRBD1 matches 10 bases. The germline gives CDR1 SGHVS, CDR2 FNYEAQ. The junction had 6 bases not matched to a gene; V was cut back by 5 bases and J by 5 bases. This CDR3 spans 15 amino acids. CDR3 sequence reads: CASSTGTGEDQPQHF. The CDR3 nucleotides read TGTGCCAGCAGCACTGGGACAGGGGAGGATCAGCCCCAGCATTTT.

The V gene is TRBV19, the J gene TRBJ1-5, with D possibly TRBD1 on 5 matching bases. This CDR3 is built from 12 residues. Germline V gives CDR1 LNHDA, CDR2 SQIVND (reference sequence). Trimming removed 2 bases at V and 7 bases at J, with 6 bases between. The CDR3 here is CASSIRGQPQHF. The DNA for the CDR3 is TGTGCCAGTAGTATACGGGGGCAGCCCCAGCATTTT.

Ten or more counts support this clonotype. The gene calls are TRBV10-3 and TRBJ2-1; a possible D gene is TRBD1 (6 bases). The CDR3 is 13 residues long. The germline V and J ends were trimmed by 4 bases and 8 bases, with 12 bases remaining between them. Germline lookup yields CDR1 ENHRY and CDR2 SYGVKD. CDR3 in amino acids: CAISALTGYEQFF. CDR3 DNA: TGTGCCATCAGTGCGCTAACAGGGTATGAGCAGTTCTTC.

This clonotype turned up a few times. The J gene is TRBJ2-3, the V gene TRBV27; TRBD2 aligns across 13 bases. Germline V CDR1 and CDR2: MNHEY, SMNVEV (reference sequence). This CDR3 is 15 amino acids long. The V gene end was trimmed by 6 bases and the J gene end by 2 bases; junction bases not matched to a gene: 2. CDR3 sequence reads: CASRGLAGNTDTQYF. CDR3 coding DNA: TGTGCCAGCAGGGGACTAGCGGGGAACACAGATACGCAGTATTTT.

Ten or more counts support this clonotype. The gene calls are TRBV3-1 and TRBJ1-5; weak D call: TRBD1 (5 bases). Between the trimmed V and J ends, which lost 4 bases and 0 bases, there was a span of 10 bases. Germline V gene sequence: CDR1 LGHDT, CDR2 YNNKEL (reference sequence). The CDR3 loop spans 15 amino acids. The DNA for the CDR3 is TGTGCCAGCAGCCTCGGACACAATAGCAATCAGCCCCAGCATTTT. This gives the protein CASSLGHNSNQPQHF.